This note documents a single T cell receptor (beta chain) sequence. The antigen remains undetermined. This sample stems from a study of shared clonotypes between healthy human individuals. Study outcomes and limitations: In general, naive subsets displayed greater estimated richness than memory subsets did. Against clonotypes common to all four donors, non-shared ones had lower generation probabilities.

Naivety among CD8 cells was defined by CD45RO negativity and positive CCR7 selection, thereby excluding terminally differentiated effector memory CD45RA+ cells. This table comes from immunoSEQ multiplex PCR, and its TCRdb copy is limited to in-frame clones, with some not included. The table includes around 2,100,000 clones, just under 95% detected once. This TCR derives from a man younger than 35 in good health. Material: naive CD8+ T cells sorted from blood.

The CDR3 loop is CASSINSGYEQYF. The CDR3 nucleotides read TGTGCCAGTAGTATAAATTCAGGGTACGAGCAGTACTTC. The J gene is TRBJ2-7, the V gene TRBV19, with D tentatively TRBD1 (5 bases). The germline V and J ends were trimmed by 2 bases and 4 bases, with 9 bases remaining between them. This CDR3 is 13 amino acids long. Germline assignment: CDR1 LNHDA and CDR2 SQIVND (reference sequence).